This is a list of T cell receptor beta chains from one sample in a study of T cells in Graves' hyperthyroidism and ophthalmopathy. Using its own MiXCR run on the multiplex PCR reads, TCRdb lists one record per CDR3 protein. The sample holds hundreds of thousands of distinct CDR3 sequences, 12% to 15% seen once. Sequences were obtained from blood. The receptors were sampled from a woman younger than 35 with Graves' hyperthyroidism. CDR3s leave out the opening cysteine and the closing phenylalanine or tryptophan.

cdr3_aa: ASSLDRGINQPQH
j_call: TRBJ1-5
v_call: TRBV11-2

cdr3_aa: ASSLQAPQH
j_call: TRBJ1-5
v_call: TRBV28

cdr3_aa: ASSQARSTQY
j_call: TRBJ2-3
v_call: TRBV3-1

cdr3_aa: SASTLGLRTDTQY
j_call: TRBJ2-3
v_call: TRBV20-1

cdr3_aa: ASSPSFMAEQY
j_call: TRBJ2-7
v_call: TRBV14

cdr3_aa: SARGSPEAYNEQF
j_call: TRBJ2-1
v_call: TRBV20-1

cdr3_aa: ASSLTGNSPLH
j_call: TRBJ1-6
v_call: TRBV11-2

cdr3_aa: ASSDRDRASAGGNNEQF
j_call: TRBJ2-1
v_call: TRBV6-1

cdr3_aa: ASSLDPRTEAF
j_call: TRBJ1-1
v_call: TRBV11-2

cdr3_aa: ASTTSGQGPDTQY
j_call: TRBJ2-3
v_call: TRBV7-9

cdr3_aa: ASDRGNMNTEAF
j_call: TRBJ1-1
v_call: TRBV30

cdr3_aa: ASTPPWIRGLPQPQH
j_call: TRBJ1-5
v_call: TRBV7-9

cdr3_aa: ASSYSDRRGTGELF
j_call: TRBJ2-2
v_call: TRBV6-5

cdr3_aa: ASSFGADGSKNIQY
j_call: TRBJ2-4
v_call: TRBV28

cdr3_aa: ASSPLKGKRTNTGELF
j_call: TRBJ2-2
v_call: TRBV14

cdr3_aa: ASSLWTGRGEQY
j_call: TRBJ2-7
v_call: TRBV11-1

cdr3_aa: ASSPMSETPGY
j_call: TRBJ2-5
v_call: TRBV18

cdr3_aa: ASSTVGGYEQY
j_call: TRBJ2-7
v_call: TRBV7-9

cdr3_aa: ASTPRGQRYEQF
j_call: TRBJ2-1
v_call: TRBV12-3/TRBV12-4

cdr3_aa: ASSRVGQGLDEQF
j_call: TRBJ2-1
v_call: TRBV5-1

cdr3_aa: ASIGGGETQY
j_call: TRBJ2-5
v_call: TRBV2

cdr3_aa: ASSPPLVRTDTQY
j_call: TRBJ2-3
v_call: TRBV18

cdr3_aa: ASSLLISGANVLT
j_call: TRBJ2-6
v_call: TRBV7-9

cdr3_aa: ASSQLTQLDDTEAF
j_call: TRBJ1-1
v_call: TRBV16

cdr3_aa: ASSYPTGPQAQPQH
j_call: TRBJ1-5
v_call: TRBV6-2/TRBV6-3

cdr3_aa: ASSSSTGSLYYEQY
j_call: TRBJ2-7
v_call: TRBV7-9

cdr3_aa: ASSSTSAPTDTQY
j_call: TRBJ2-3
v_call: TRBV7-3

cdr3_aa: ASNGDRGVQPQH
j_call: TRBJ1-5
v_call: TRBV28

cdr3_aa: ASSFPLRDSGFYEQY
j_call: TRBJ2-7
v_call: TRBV11-2

cdr3_aa: ASSVATGYEQY
j_call: TRBJ2-7
v_call: TRBV9

cdr3_aa: ASSLDGVANEKLF
j_call: TRBJ1-4
v_call: TRBV7-9

cdr3_aa: SATGTGGASVSAF
j_call: TRBJ1-1
v_call: TRBV20-1

cdr3_aa: ASSRGPHVEMDQY
j_call: TRBJ2-5
v_call: TRBV11-2

cdr3_aa: ASSLWREPYEQY
j_call: TRBJ2-7
v_call: TRBV11-1

cdr3_aa: ASSLDVIRGREQY
j_call: TRBJ2-7
v_call: TRBV28

cdr3_aa: ASSQETGWEQY
j_call: TRBJ2-7
v_call: TRBV4-1

cdr3_aa: ASSLDRPGVGKVNTEAF
j_call: TRBJ1-1
v_call: TRBV11-2